Listed here is a single T cell receptor (beta chain). Its antigen is undetermined. These data come from a study of identical twins. Study-level points and caveats: Analyses based on zero insertions could be partly confounded by invariant MAIT and iNKT cells. Within cord blood, abundant beta clonotypes carried fewer insertions, but memory repertoires showed no such trend. The same donors were not followed; conclusions instead depended on cross-sectional statistical analysis.

The V segment lost 1 base and the J segment 7 bases; nucleotides outside the gene matches: 5. CDR3 size: 15 residues. Germline lookup yields CDR1 MGHRA and CDR2 YSYEKL. With template switching, a universal primer site was added, and the cDNA carried unique molecular identifiers. Via MiXCR, TCRdb re-called the 5' RACE reads, giving one row per CDR3 protein. This sample has about 920,000 distinct CDR3 sequences, with roughly an eighth found just once. These data were likewise used in another study, on yellow fever vaccine responses in identical twins.

This receptor was taken from a woman younger than 35 in good health. The sequencing input was PBMCs. The J gene is TRBJ2-1, the V gene TRBV4-1; 9 nucleotides match TRBD2. In DNA, the CDR3 is TGCGCCAGCAGCCAAGTGCGGGAGGGCCTTAATGAGCAGTTCTTC. This sequence encodes CASSQVREGLNEQFF.